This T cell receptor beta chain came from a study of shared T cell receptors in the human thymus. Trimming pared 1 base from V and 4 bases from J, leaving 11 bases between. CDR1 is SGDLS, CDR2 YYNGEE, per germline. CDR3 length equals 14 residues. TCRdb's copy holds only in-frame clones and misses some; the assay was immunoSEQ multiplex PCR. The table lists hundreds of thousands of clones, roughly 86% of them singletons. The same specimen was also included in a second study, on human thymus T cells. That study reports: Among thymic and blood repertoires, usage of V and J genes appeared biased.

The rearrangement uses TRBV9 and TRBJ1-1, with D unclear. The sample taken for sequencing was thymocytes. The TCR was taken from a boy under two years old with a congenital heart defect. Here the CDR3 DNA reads TGTGCCAGCAGCGTACGTGACGAGGGCACTGAAGCTTTCTTT. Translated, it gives CASSVRDEGTEAFF.